This TCR beta chain was sequenced for a study of cytomegalovirus exposure and HLA in healthy donors. Background on the study: Some 85 million unique TCRs from HLA-typed donors were held in an early data release. Study-wide findings and caveats: In a later analysis, CMV-associated beta chains were mostly HLA-associated, it appeared.

In this sample, this clone turned up a few times. Its specificity is not known. These donors, healthy bone marrow donors, were studied. This CDR3 region has 15 residues. V was clipped by 1 base and J by 2 bases, with 11 bases between them. Germline CDR1 and CDR2: LNHNV and YYDKDF (reference sequence). A multiplex PCR was run with 60 Vbeta primers and 13 Jbeta primers. Profiling relied on immunoSEQ multiplex PCR, and the TCRdb table lists in-frame clones only, not all of them. The table has roughly 63,000 clones, over 60% seen once. The V and J genes are TRBV15 and TRBJ2-5; perhaps TRBD2 as D (5 bases). This TCR was sampled from a man in his fifties in good health and CMV-seropositive. The sequenced sample consisted of PBMCs. The CDR3 coding sequence is TGTGCCACCAGCAGAGTCTGGGAGAGACAAGAGACCCAGTACTTC. It specifies CATSRVWERQETQYF. The variable domain in full, with the rest retrieved from reference TRBV15 and TRBJ2-5, is DAMVIQNPRYQVTQFGKPVTLSCSQTLNHNVMYWYQQKSSQAPKLLFHYYDKDFNNEADTPDNFQSRRPNTSFCFLDIRSPGLGDTAMYLCATSRVWERQETQYFGPGTRLLVL.